This section outlines one T cell receptor beta chain sequence together with its context. Its specificity is unknown. TCRdb recomputed calls from the RACE reads with MiXCR, one row per CDR3 protein. Here the sample spans under 400,000 distinct CDR3 sequences, 4% to 6% being singletons. Time point specified: pre-sensitization, week 0. Stated treatment: therapeutic diphenylcyclopropenone sensitization with weekly scalp DPC. Unfractionated whole blood yielded the extracted total RNA. Germline V gene data show CDR1 as SEHNR and CDR2 as FQNEAQ (reference sequence). The J segment lost 4 bases and the V segment lost 5 bases, leaving 9 bases of the junction unmatched. The CDR3 spans 16 residues. This entry belongs to a study of human T cells and chemical hapten exposure. Study in general: Donors were sensitized with 2% DPC on the upper inner arm. Notes on the study in general: As patch test score rose, PT1 expanded TCR counts tended to rise as well. Against controls, expanded TCRs gave rise to significantly more large CDR3 similarity clusters.

This clonotype was obtained from a woman aged 45-59 years with alopecia areata. Some clones in this sample may be carry-over from other donors' samples. The specimen comprised whole blood, sampled in connection with sensitization to the hapten diphenylcyclopropenone (DPC). V gene TRBV7-9 combines with J gene TRBJ1-1; 11 bases fit TRBD1. CDR3 sequence: CASSIPGTGGGTEAFF. The CDR3 DNA is TGTGCCAGCAGCATTCCCGGGACAGGGGGAGGCACTGAAGCTTTCTTT.